The 15 T cell receptor beta chains below all came from one sample that was sequenced in a study of T cells in Graves' hyperthyroidism and ophthalmopathy. The CDR3 regions of TCR beta were amplified from RNA transcripts. RT-PCR in the first round (using the HTBI primer set) targeted the TCR CDR3. TCRdb independently ran MiXCR on the multiplex PCR reads; one entry per CDR3 protein. Here the sample spans a few hundred thousand distinct CDR3 sequences, 40% to 50% being singletons. The sequenced sample was peripheral blood or thyroid tissue (not recorded which). These receptor sequences come from an adult woman with Graves' disease, either hyperthyroidism or ophthalmopathy (not recorded which).

V gene TRBV7-8 combines with J gene TRBJ2-2, with 8 positions matching TRBD1. In germline, CDR1 is SGHVS, CDR2 FQNEAQ. V shed 3 bases and J 1 base; nucleotides not matched to a gene: 4. This CDR3 has 16 amino acids. CDR3 amino acids: CASSFPGTGNTGELFF. CDR3 nucleotides: TGTGCCAGCAGCTTCCCTGGGACAGGGAACACCGGGGAGCTGTTTTTT.

This clonotype has just a few counts. The chain has TRBV19 and TRBJ1-2; 7 bases are a match to TRBD1. Germline trimming cut 7 bases from V and 2 bases from J; bases unmatched to any gene: 19. Germline V gene lookup returns CDR1 LNHDA and CDR2 SQIVND (reference sequence). The CDR3 spans 18 residues. This chain's CDR3 is CASTSLPGQKGLNYGYTF. The CDR3, as DNA: TGTGCCAGTACCTCCCTACCGGGACAGAAGGGTCTCAACTATGGCTACACCTTC.

The chain employs TRBV14 and TRBJ1-1; D ambiguous. Germline V lookup: CDR1 SGHDN, CDR2 FVKESK. CDR3 length equals 16 residues. Trimming left V 1 base short and J 1 base short, with 13 bases between. CDR3 residues: CASSQVLVTGNTEAFF. DNA for the CDR3: TGTGCCAGCAGCCAAGTTTTAGTAACGGGGAACACTGAAGCTTTCTTT. The full variable domain, in which reference TRBV14 and TRBJ1-1 provide the parts outside the CDR3, is EAGVTQFPSHSVIEKGQTVTLRCDPISGHDNLYWYRRVMGKEIKFLLHFVKESKQDESGMPNNRFLAERTGGTYSTLKVQPAELEDSGVYFCASSQVLVTGNTEAFFGQGTRLTVV.

The V gene is TRBV12-3 or TRBV12-4, the J gene TRBJ1-1; D not certain. This CDR3 is 13 amino acids long. The ends were cut back, 6 bases at V and 2 bases at J, with 10 bases in the middle. The DNA of the CDR3 is TGTGCCAGCAGGGGCCATAGCAACACTGAAGCTTTCTTT. Translated, it gives CASRGHSNTEAFF.

At least ten counts were recorded for this clonotype. This sequence joins TRBV20-1 and TRBJ2-7; D unclear. This CDR3 spans 15 amino acids. Trimming cost V 5 bases and J 3 bases, with 20 bases left between them. Germline V lookup: CDR1 DFQATT, CDR2 SNEGSKA (reference sequence). The CDR3 region is CSAQPDNLGVYEQYF. As DNA, the CDR3 is TGCAGTGCTCAACCCGACAACCTAGGAGTCTACGAGCAGTACTTC.

V usage is TRBV7-2 and J usage is TRBJ1-2; the D is unclear. The CDR3 consists of 13 residues. Trimming removed 5 bases at V and 6 bases at J, with 13 bases between. From germline, CDR1 is SGHTA and CDR2 FQGNSA. This CDR3 is CASSPNRDDGYTF. The CDR3 DNA reads TGTGCCAGCAGCCCAAATCGAGACGATGGCTACACCTTC.

This clonotype was counted a few times. The V gene is TRBV12-3 or TRBV12-4, the J gene TRBJ1-2; D is unresolved. The V end was cut by 6 bases, the J end by 3 bases, with 14 bases between. This CDR3 is 14 amino acids long. The CDR3 sequence is CASSPAPVYYGYTF. The CDR3 DNA follows: TGTGCCAGCAGCCCCGCCCCCGTTTACTATGGCTACACCTTC.

This clonotype was picked up many times. This chain links TRBV2 with TRBJ2-7, with 7 positions matching TRBD2. CDR3 length: 13 amino acids. CDR1 and CDR2 from the germline V gene are SNHLY and FYNNEI. V lost 6 bases to trimming and J lost 2 bases; unmatched junction nucleotides: 4. This chain's CDR3 is CASRTSLTYEQYF. The CDR3 region has the DNA TGTGCCAGCAGGACTAGCCTTACCTACGAGCAGTACTTC.

This clonotype has a single count. J is TRBJ2-5 and V is TRBV9; 7 nucleotides align to TRBD1. Trimming removed 0 bases from V and 1 base from J; junction bases left unmatched: 6. This CDR3 comprises 16 residues. Germline V gene data show CDR1 as SGDLS and CDR2 as YYNGEE. This chain's CDR3 is CASSVESGQSQETQYF. In nucleotides, the CDR3 is TGTGCCAGCAGCGTAGAGTCGGGACAGAGCCAAGAGACCCAGTACTTC.

This clonotype was found once. This likely comes from a read error, as the CDR3 has no conserved phenylalanine or tryptophan at its end. The DNA is left out, because the CDR3 cannot be placed on it with certainty; the CDR3 is given as TCRdb lists it. V usage is TRBV7-9 and J usage is TRBJ2-7. Ends included, the CDR3 has 10 residues. Germline V gene lookup returns CDR1 SEHNR and CDR2 FQNEAQ (reference sequence). CDR3 loop: CASSRGFAAI.

The chain recombines TRBV13 with TRBJ2-7; the D gene is possibly TRBD2 (6 bases). The CDR3 is 15 amino acids. Germline V CDR1 and CDR2: PRHDT, FYEKMQ (reference sequence). The germline V and J ends were trimmed by 3 bases and 7 bases, with 19 bases remaining between them. CDR3 protein: CASSFPGGSTREQYF. CDR3 in DNA: TGTGCCAGCAGCTTCCCCGGGGGATCCACCCGGGAGCAGTACTTC.

In its sample, this clonotype was seen many times. This chain links TRBV7-9 with TRBJ1-5; no firm D call. Germline loops: CDR1 SEHNR, CDR2 FQNEAQ (reference sequence). The CDR3 extends over 12 amino acids. Trimming pared 1 base from V and 11 bases from J, leaving 9 bases between. CDR3 in amino acids: CASSLESEAQHF. CDR3 sequence (DNA): TGTGCCAGCAGCTTAGAATCCGAAGCCCAGCATTTT.

The V gene is TRBV2, the J gene TRBJ1-5; the D is unclear. Germline CDR1 reads SNHLY; CDR2 reads FYNNEI. The CDR3 runs to 11 residues. Trimming pared 4 bases from V and 15 bases from J, leaving 13 bases between. The CDR3 DNA reads as TGTGCCAGCAGTGTTGGGGAATTGCTGCATTTT. Translating gives CASSVGELLHF.

This clonotype appeared a few times. The rearrangement joins TRBV5-1 to TRBJ2-5; D is tentatively TRBD1 or TRBD2 (6 bases each). The germline V gene has CDR1 SGHRS and CDR2 YFSETQ. The CDR3 totals 13 residues. V lost 0 bases to trimming and J lost 4 bases, with 7 bases between them. CDR3 region: CASSLEGGETQYF. The CDR3 nucleotides are TGCGCCAGCAGCTTGGAGGGGGGAGAGACCCAGTACTTC. Filled out from reference TRBV5-1 and TRBJ2-5, the complete variable domain reads KAGVTQTPRYLIKTRGQQVTLSCSPISGHRSVSWYQQTPGQGLQFLFEYFSETQRNKGNFPGRFSGRQFSNSRSEMNVSTLELGDSALYLCASSLEGGETQYFGPGTRLLVL.

Remarks on this clonotype: This may stem from a read error, because a much larger clone lies one nucleotide away. Since the CDR3 does not end with the conserved phenylalanine or tryptophan, this likely comes from a read error. V gene TRBV2 combines with J gene TRBJ2-2; weak D call: TRBD1 (5 bases). The CDR3 is 14 amino acids. Trimming shortened V by 6 bases and J by 6 bases, and 14 bases separated the two germline ends. The V gene's germline CDR1 is SNHLY and CDR2 FYNNEI. DNA for the CDR3: TGTGCCAGCAGCGTAGGCCCAGGGCCCGGGGAGCTGTTTCTT. This sequence encodes CASSVGPGPGELFL.